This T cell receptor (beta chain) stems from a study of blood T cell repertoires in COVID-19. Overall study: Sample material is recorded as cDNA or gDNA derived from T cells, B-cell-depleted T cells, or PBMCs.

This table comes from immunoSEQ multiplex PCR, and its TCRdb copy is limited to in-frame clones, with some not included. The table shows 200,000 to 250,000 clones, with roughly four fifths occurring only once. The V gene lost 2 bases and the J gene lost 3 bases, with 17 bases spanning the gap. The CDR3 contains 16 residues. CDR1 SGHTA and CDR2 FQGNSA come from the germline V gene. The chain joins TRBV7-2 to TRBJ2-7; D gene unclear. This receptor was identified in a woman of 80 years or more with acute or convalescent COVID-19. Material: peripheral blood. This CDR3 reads CASSLWSTQSNYEQYF. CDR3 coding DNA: TGTGCCAGCAGCTTATGGTCTACCCAATCTAACTACGAGCAGTACTTC.